This paragraph covers one TCR beta chain sequence. CDR1 and CDR2 from the germline V gene are MDHEN and SYDVKM. The ends were cut back, 9 bases at V and 8 bases at J, with 19 bases in the middle. The CDR3 spans 13 residues. Time point indicated: pretreatment peripheral blood. This entry comes from a study of PD-L1 blockade in urothelial cancer. Across the whole study: Blood was evaluated 3 weeks (second dose) and 6 weeks after therapy began.

Added to each PCR by spiking were synthetic TCR analog templates. TCRdb's copy holds only in-frame clones and misses some; the assay was immunoSEQ multiplex PCR. Altogether 130,000 or so clones are present, roughly 84% being singletons, with the ten largest covering around 3.2%. This specimen consisted of PBMCs, obtained around atezolizumab (anti-PD-L1) treatment. The sequence was obtained from a man aged 50-59 years with urothelial cancer. The J gene is TRBJ1-1, the V gene TRBV28; D gene uncertain. CDR3 protein: CASSIFRSAEAFF. The CDR3 DNA follows: TGTGCCAGTTCGATCTTCCGATCTGCGGAAGCTTTCTTT.